Listed below are T cell receptor beta chains from one sample, sequenced in a study of cytotoxic CD8 clonotypes in ibrutinib-treated CLL. This table comes from immunoSEQ multiplex PCR, and its TCRdb copy is limited to in-frame clones, with some not included. The table lists about 85,000 clones, roughly three quarters of them singletons. The input for sequencing was PBMCs, taken after 12 months of ibrutinib treatment. These receptors all come from a human donor with chronic lymphocytic leukemia. CDR3s include the opening cysteine and the closing phenylalanine or tryptophan. The order of the fields is CDR3 protein, V gene, CDR3 length, J gene.

CDR3aa: CATSRGQGAETQYF
v_gene: TRBV15
len: 14
j_gene: TRBJ2-5

CDR3aa: CASSLTGGQSYEQYF
v_gene: TRBV7-2
len: 15
j_gene: TRBJ2-7

CDR3aa: CASSPGLAFMETQYF
v_gene: TRBV6-1
len: 15
j_gene: TRBJ2-5

CDR3aa: CASLDRDRSEQYF
v_gene: TRBV28
len: 13
j_gene: TRBJ2-7

CDR3aa: CASSLAGGRVRQETQYF
v_gene: TRBV5-5
len: 17
j_gene: TRBJ2-5

CDR3aa: CAWSPPWGSADSPLHF
v_gene: TRBV30
len: 16
j_gene: TRBJ1-6

CDR3aa: CATPVGRPGGQANTGELFF
v_gene: TRBV19
len: 19
j_gene: TRBJ2-2

CDR3aa: CASSQTGGSYNEQFF
v_gene: TRBV14
len: 15
j_gene: TRBJ2-1

CDR3aa: CASSPNQGLNTEAFF
v_gene: TRBV7-3
len: 15
j_gene: TRBJ1-1

CDR3aa: CSARDRGVFF
v_gene: TRBV20-1
len: 10
j_gene: TRBJ1-1

CDR3aa: CASSVAGSSGRYEQYF
v_gene: TRBV9
len: 16
j_gene: TRBJ2-7

CDR3aa: CASSGGGPSYEQYF
v_gene: TRBV6-4
len: 14
j_gene: TRBJ2-7

CDR3aa: CASSLWGGALGDTQYF
v_gene: TRBV4-1
len: 16
j_gene: TRBJ2-3

CDR3aa: CAWNNRRSNQPQHF
v_gene: TRBV30
len: 14
j_gene: TRBJ1-5

CDR3aa: CATSRSGASAGGTQYF
v_gene: TRBV15
len: 16
j_gene: TRBJ2-5

CDR3aa: CASTWTHPADSPLHF
v_gene: TRBV2
len: 15
j_gene: TRBJ1-6

CDR3aa: CAISEGNSGTDTQYF
v_gene: TRBV10-3
len: 15
j_gene: TRBJ2-3

CDR3aa: CASSFLAGTDTQYF
v_gene: TRBV28
len: 14
j_gene: TRBJ2-3

CDR3aa: CASVPPGQGGYEQYF
v_gene: TRBV28
len: 15
j_gene: TRBJ2-7

CDR3aa: CASSHNSNTEAFF
v_gene: TRBV7-9
len: 13
j_gene: TRBJ1-1

CDR3aa: CASSVYRGNQPQHF
v_gene: TRBV6-1
len: 14
j_gene: TRBJ1-5

CDR3aa: CASSSGFSRTGGLQDTQYF
v_gene: TRBV7-3
len: 19
j_gene: TRBJ2-3

CDR3aa: CASSYSILSNQPQHF
v_gene: TRBV6-5
len: 15
j_gene: TRBJ1-5

CDR3aa: CASSLYRVGSPNGNTIYF
v_gene: TRBV7-9
len: 18
j_gene: TRBJ1-3

CDR3aa: CASSLGTGISSYEQYF
v_gene: TRBV7-2
len: 16
j_gene: TRBJ2-7

CDR3aa: CASTEGGYGYTF
v_gene: TRBV28
len: 12
j_gene: TRBJ1-2

CDR3aa: CASSEDRGLYEQYF
v_gene: TRBV27
len: 14
j_gene: TRBJ2-7

CDR3aa: CASSRPLGNTIYF
v_gene: TRBV6-5
len: 13
j_gene: TRBJ1-3

CDR3aa: CASSPGRGGRTDTQYF
v_gene: TRBV11-2
len: 16
j_gene: TRBJ2-3

CDR3aa: CASSQDLPTYNEQFF
v_gene: TRBV4-3
len: 15
j_gene: TRBJ2-1

CDR3aa: CASSQFVGDGGGAFF
v_gene: TRBV14
len: 15
j_gene: TRBJ1-1

CDR3aa: CASSLGRLGGSSNEQFF
v_gene: TRBV7-2
len: 17
j_gene: TRBJ2-1

CDR3aa: CASSFPGRVHEQFF
v_gene: TRBV6-6
len: 14
j_gene: TRBJ2-1

CDR3aa: CASSSVGAGGELFF
v_gene: TRBV7-3
len: 14
j_gene: TRBJ2-2

CDR3aa: CASSLTAGANVLTF
v_gene: TRBV7-3
len: 14
j_gene: TRBJ2-6

CDR3aa: CASTSPGQGYTGELFF
v_gene: TRBV28
len: 16
j_gene: TRBJ2-2

CDR3aa: CASSEVGGQPQHF
v_gene: TRBV2
len: 13
j_gene: TRBJ1-5

CDR3aa: CASSPWRGTDTQYF
v_gene: TRBV7-9
len: 14
j_gene: TRBJ2-3

CDR3aa: CASSSRTGYNEQFF
v_gene: TRBV11-3
len: 14
j_gene: TRBJ2-1

CDR3aa: CASSLRGSGSDEQYF
v_gene: TRBV27
len: 15
j_gene: TRBJ2-7